The 24 T cell receptor beta chains below all came from one sample that was sequenced in a study of radiation and T cells in renal cell carcinoma. TCRdb's copy holds only in-frame clones and misses some; the assay was immunoSEQ multiplex PCR. The table records 60,000 to 65,000 clones, just over 75% of them present only once. Time point in this sample: blood 2 weeks post-SBRT. Regarding treatment: 15 Gy SBRT to primary tumor, nephrectomy 4 weeks later. The specimen was blood, collected from a patient whose treatment included radiotherapy and nephrectomy. The receptors shown here come from a man between 60 and 75 years old with renal cell carcinoma.

This sequence joins TRBV5-1 and TRBJ2-1; D is perhaps TRBD1 or TRBD2 (6 bases each). Germline assignment: CDR1 SGHRS and CDR2 YFSETQ. This CDR3 is 13 amino acids long. Trimming removed 0 bases from V and 10 bases from J, with 11 bases in between. CDR3 coding DNA: TGCGCCAGCAGCTTGGCCGGAGGGACAGAGCAGTTCTTC. It codes for CASSLAGGTEQFF.

This clone was counted a single time. The chain couples TRBV12-5 to TRBJ2-7; no clear D. The germline CDR1 and CDR2 sequences are LGHNT and FRNRAP. The CDR3 spans 12 residues. V shed 0 bases and J shed 6 bases, with 6 bases lying between them. In DNA form, the CDR3 reads TGTGCTAGTGGTTTGGTAGTTGGCGAGCAGTACTTC. Amino acids: CASGLVVGEQYF.

The chain is built from TRBV11-2 and TRBJ2-2; TRBD1 might be the D (5 bases). V lost 5 bases, J lost 10 bases, and 8 bases lay in between. CDR1 is SGHAT, CDR2 FQNNGV, per germline. CDR3 size: 11 residues. CDR3 protein: CASSAGQELFF. The CDR3 nucleotides read TGTGCCAGCAGCGCAGGACAGGAGCTGTTTTTT.

A few counts support this clone. The chain recombines TRBV11-2 with TRBJ1-2; a weak D match, TRBD1 (5 bases). CDR1 is SGHAT, CDR2 FQNNGV, per germline. The CDR3 consists of 15 residues. The V end lost 5 bases, the J end lost 2 bases, and 15 bases lay between the germline ends. The DNA of the CDR3 is TGTGCCAGCAGCCAGTTGGAGGGGTGGAACTATGGCTACACCTTC. It specifies CASSQLEGWNYGYTF.

This clone was detected only once. The chain links TRBV14 to TRBJ2-1, with D unresolved. The CDR3 runs 12 residues. Trimming removed 4 bases from V and 3 bases from J, with 4 bases in between. Germline V CDR1 and CDR2: SGHDN, FVKESK. CDR3 region: CASSRDYNEQFF. The CDR3 DNA is TGTGCCAGCAGCCGCGACTACAATGAGCAGTTCTTC.

This sequence joins TRBV6-5 and TRBJ1-4; 9 positions match TRBD1. V shed 6 bases, J shed 5 bases, and the junction held 4 bases outside the gene matches. Germline V gene data show CDR1 as MNHEY and CDR2 as SVGAGI. The CDR3 contains 14 residues. The CDR3 loop is CASSTGTGNEKLFF. The DNA of the CDR3 is TGTGCCAGCAGCACCGGGACAGGGAATGAAAAACTGTTTTTT.

The CDR3 nucleotides read TGCGCCAGCAGCTTTGGTGGGAACTATGGCTACACCTTC. Its translation: CASSFGGNYGYTF. The chain combines TRBV5-1 with TRBJ1-2; D is unclear. V lost 2 bases, J lost 2 bases, and 7 bases lay in between. The germline V gene has CDR1 SGHRS and CDR2 YFSETQ. CDR3 size: 13 residues. Drawing the rest from reference TRBV5-1 and TRBJ1-2, the complete variable domain is KAGVTQTPRYLIKTRGQQVTLSCSPISGHRSVSWYQQTPGQGLQFLFEYFSETQRNKGNFPGRFSGRQFSNSRSEMNVSTLELGDSALYLCASSFGGNYGYTFGSGTRLTVV.

A few counts support this clone. The chain is built from TRBV5-1 and TRBJ1-2; TRBD1 aligns across 8 bases. CDR3 length: 13 amino acids. V was clipped by 4 bases and J by 8 bases; unmatched bases: 7. Germline V CDR1 and CDR2: SGHRS, YFSETQ. CDR3 coding DNA: TGCGCCAGCAGCCTGGACAGGGAAAGGGGCTACACCTTC. Protein: CASSLDRERGYTF.

The genes are TRBV29-1 and TRBJ1-6; D is uncertain. Germline values: CDR1 SQVTM, CDR2 ANQGSEA. The CDR3 length is 13 residues. Deletions cut 7 bases from V and 5 bases from J, with 12 bases between. The CDR3 nucleotides are TGCAGCGCTTGCGCCAATAATAATTCACCCCTCCACTTT. Translation: CSACANNNSPLHF.

The V call is TRBV5-5, the J call TRBJ1-3, with unresolved D. In germline, CDR1 is SGHKS, CDR2 YYEKEE (reference sequence). The CDR3 is made up of 14 amino acids. V lost 2 bases and J 2 bases, leaving 8 bases between the germline ends. CDR3 residues: CASSLQGPGNTIYF. Written as DNA, the CDR3 is TGTGCCAGCAGCTTACAAGGGCCTGGAAACACCATATATTTT.

The rearrangement links TRBV29-1 to TRBJ1-2; 7 bases are a match to TRBD1. With V trimmed by 3 bases and J by 0 bases, 10 bases remained unmatched. CDR3 length: 16 residues. The germline V gene encodes CDR1 SQVTM and CDR2 ANQGSEA. In DNA form, the CDR3 reads TGCAGCGTTGAGGGGGGACAGCCTCCGTCTAACTATGGCTACACCTTC. It specifies CSVEGGQPPSNYGYTF. Filled out from reference TRBV29-1 and TRBJ1-2, the complete variable domain reads SAVISQKPSRDICQRGTSLTIQCQVDSQVTMMFWYRQQPGQSLTLIATANQGSEATYESGFVIDKFPISRPNLTFSTLTVSNMSPEDSSIYLCSVEGGQPPSNYGYTFGSGTRLTVV.

The V call is TRBV19, the J call TRBJ2-2, with no clear D. The CDR3 loop spans 18 amino acids. CDR1 is LNHDA, CDR2 SQIVND, per germline (reference sequence). V lost 0 bases and J lost 1, with 15 bases in between. The CDR3 region is CASSIDRHLPLNTGELFF. For the CDR3, the DNA is TGTGCCAGTAGTATAGATAGGCACTTGCCTTTGAACACCGGGGAGCTGTTTTTT.

This clone appeared once. The J gene is TRBJ2-2, the V gene TRBV30; possibly TRBD2 for D (5 bases). Trimming cost V 0 bases and J 4 bases, with 12 bases left between them. CDR3 length equals 15 residues. The germline V gene has CDR1 GTSNPN and CDR2 SVGIG (reference sequence). This CDR3 reads CAWSVQGRGTGELFF. CDR3 DNA: TGTGCCTGGAGTGTACAAGGCCGGGGCACCGGGGAGCTGTTTTTT.

The chain carries TRBV29-1 and TRBJ2-7, with D possibly being TRBD1 (5 bases). This CDR3 has 13 amino acids. V gave up 7 bases and J gave up 1 base, with 14 bases separating them. Germline CDR1 and CDR2: SQVTM and ANQGSEA. The CDR3 DNA reads as TGCAGCGCAACTCCGACAGCATCCTACGAGCAGTACGTC. Translation: CSATPTASYEQYV.

A few counts support this clone. The chain joins TRBV7-2 to TRBJ2-2, with D possibly TRBD1 on 6 matching bases. Trimming took 6 bases from V and 6 from J, leaving 14 bases between them. Per the germline V gene, CDR1 is SGHTA and CDR2 is FQGNSA. The length of the CDR3 is 14 residues. The CDR3 here is CASREQGWAGELFF. As DNA, the CDR3 is TGTGCCAGCAGGGAACAGGGTTGGGCCGGGGAGCTGTTTTTT.

The V and J genes are TRBV5-1 and TRBJ1-4, with TRBD1 matching 8 bases. This CDR3 is 15 amino acids long. J gave up 8 bases and V 0 bases, and 6 bases lay outside the gene matches. Germline V gene data show CDR1 as SGHRS and CDR2 as YFSETQ. CDR3 residues: CASSLAQGAEEKLFF. The CDR3 nucleotides are TGCGCCAGCAGCTTGGCTCAGGGGGCGGAGGAAAAACTGTTTTTT.

The V and J genes are TRBV5-1 and TRBJ2-7; 10 positions agree with TRBD2. CDR3 length: 15 residues. Per the germline V gene, CDR1 is SGHRS and CDR2 is YFSETQ. The J segment lost 7 bases and the V segment lost 0 bases, leaving 7 bases of the junction unmatched. The CDR3 DNA follows: TGCGCCAGCAGCTTGGGTAGCGGGGGGTCCTGGGAGCAGTACTTC. It codes for CASSLGSGGSWEQYF.

The chain links TRBV7-9 to TRBJ2-1; maybe TRBD2 (5 bases). Germline CDR1 is SEHNR and CDR2 is FQNEAQ (reference sequence). Trimming removed 5 bases at V and 0 bases at J, with 17 bases between. There are 17 residues in the CDR3. The CDR3 sequence is CASSPDARVSSYNEQFF. In DNA, the CDR3 is TGTGCCAGCAGCCCGGACGCGCGGGTAAGCTCCTACAATGAGCAGTTCTTC.

The chain recombines TRBV19 with TRBJ1-3; 7 bases are shared with TRBD1. CDR1 is LNHDA and CDR2 is SQIVND in the germline V gene (reference sequence). The trim removed 4 bases at V and 3 bases at J, leaving 3 bases unmatched. The CDR3 extends over 14 amino acids. The chain's CDR3 is CASSRGQLGNTIYF. Written as DNA, the CDR3 is TGTGCCAGTAGTAGGGGACAGCTTGGAAACACCATATATTTT.

The chain couples TRBV7-2 to TRBJ2-7, with TRBD1 identical over 8 bases. The CDR3 length is 15 residues. CDR1 is SGHTA, CDR2 FQGNSA, per germline. Trimming at V came to 5 bases and at J to 3 bases, leaving 9 bases not matched to a gene. This chain's CDR3 is CASSPQGARNYEQYF. The CDR3 DNA is TGTGCCAGCAGCCCCCAGGGGGCCCGGAACTACGAGCAGTACTTC.

V and J are TRBV5-6 and TRBJ2-2; D might be TRBD1 (6 bases). V gave up 3 bases and J gave up 0 bases, with 12 bases separating them. The CDR3 consists of 16 residues. The germline CDR1 and CDR2 sequences are SGHDT and YYEEEE. The CDR3 loop is CASSSRTAANTGELFF. CDR3 sequence (DNA): TGTGCCAGCAGCTCCAGGACAGCCGCGAACACCGGGGAGCTGTTTTTT.

The table lists this clone with a few counts. The chain joins TRBV6-5 to TRBJ2-2; D is unclear. Per the germline V gene, CDR1 is MNHEY and CDR2 is SVGAGI. The CDR3 consists of 15 residues. Trimming took off 6 bases at V and 8 bases at J, with 19 bases between the two ends. The CDR3, as DNA: TGTGCCAGCAGCCTGATTCCCCACTTTCTTGGGGAGCTGTTTTTT. It is translated as CASSLIPHFLGELFF.

The rearrangement joins TRBV5-6 to TRBJ1-1; perhaps TRBD1 as D (6 bases). Trimming cost V 1 base and J 4 bases, with 11 bases left between them. This CDR3 is built from 14 residues. Germline CDR1 reads SGHDT; CDR2 reads YYEEEE. Written as DNA, the CDR3 is TGTGCCAGCAGCTTGAGGGGGGCGCCCACTGAAGCTTTCTTT. Its translation is CASSLRGAPTEAFF.

This chain joins TRBV7-2 and TRBJ1-1, with D possibly TRBD1 on 6 matching bases. V lost 4 bases, J lost 2 bases, and 11 bases lay in between. CDR3 length: 14 amino acids. CDR1 and CDR2 from the germline V gene are SGHTA and FQGNSA. In nucleotides, the CDR3 is TGTGCCAGCAGCTCTACAGGGATCAACACTGAAGCTTTCTTT. Its translation is CASSSTGINTEAFF.